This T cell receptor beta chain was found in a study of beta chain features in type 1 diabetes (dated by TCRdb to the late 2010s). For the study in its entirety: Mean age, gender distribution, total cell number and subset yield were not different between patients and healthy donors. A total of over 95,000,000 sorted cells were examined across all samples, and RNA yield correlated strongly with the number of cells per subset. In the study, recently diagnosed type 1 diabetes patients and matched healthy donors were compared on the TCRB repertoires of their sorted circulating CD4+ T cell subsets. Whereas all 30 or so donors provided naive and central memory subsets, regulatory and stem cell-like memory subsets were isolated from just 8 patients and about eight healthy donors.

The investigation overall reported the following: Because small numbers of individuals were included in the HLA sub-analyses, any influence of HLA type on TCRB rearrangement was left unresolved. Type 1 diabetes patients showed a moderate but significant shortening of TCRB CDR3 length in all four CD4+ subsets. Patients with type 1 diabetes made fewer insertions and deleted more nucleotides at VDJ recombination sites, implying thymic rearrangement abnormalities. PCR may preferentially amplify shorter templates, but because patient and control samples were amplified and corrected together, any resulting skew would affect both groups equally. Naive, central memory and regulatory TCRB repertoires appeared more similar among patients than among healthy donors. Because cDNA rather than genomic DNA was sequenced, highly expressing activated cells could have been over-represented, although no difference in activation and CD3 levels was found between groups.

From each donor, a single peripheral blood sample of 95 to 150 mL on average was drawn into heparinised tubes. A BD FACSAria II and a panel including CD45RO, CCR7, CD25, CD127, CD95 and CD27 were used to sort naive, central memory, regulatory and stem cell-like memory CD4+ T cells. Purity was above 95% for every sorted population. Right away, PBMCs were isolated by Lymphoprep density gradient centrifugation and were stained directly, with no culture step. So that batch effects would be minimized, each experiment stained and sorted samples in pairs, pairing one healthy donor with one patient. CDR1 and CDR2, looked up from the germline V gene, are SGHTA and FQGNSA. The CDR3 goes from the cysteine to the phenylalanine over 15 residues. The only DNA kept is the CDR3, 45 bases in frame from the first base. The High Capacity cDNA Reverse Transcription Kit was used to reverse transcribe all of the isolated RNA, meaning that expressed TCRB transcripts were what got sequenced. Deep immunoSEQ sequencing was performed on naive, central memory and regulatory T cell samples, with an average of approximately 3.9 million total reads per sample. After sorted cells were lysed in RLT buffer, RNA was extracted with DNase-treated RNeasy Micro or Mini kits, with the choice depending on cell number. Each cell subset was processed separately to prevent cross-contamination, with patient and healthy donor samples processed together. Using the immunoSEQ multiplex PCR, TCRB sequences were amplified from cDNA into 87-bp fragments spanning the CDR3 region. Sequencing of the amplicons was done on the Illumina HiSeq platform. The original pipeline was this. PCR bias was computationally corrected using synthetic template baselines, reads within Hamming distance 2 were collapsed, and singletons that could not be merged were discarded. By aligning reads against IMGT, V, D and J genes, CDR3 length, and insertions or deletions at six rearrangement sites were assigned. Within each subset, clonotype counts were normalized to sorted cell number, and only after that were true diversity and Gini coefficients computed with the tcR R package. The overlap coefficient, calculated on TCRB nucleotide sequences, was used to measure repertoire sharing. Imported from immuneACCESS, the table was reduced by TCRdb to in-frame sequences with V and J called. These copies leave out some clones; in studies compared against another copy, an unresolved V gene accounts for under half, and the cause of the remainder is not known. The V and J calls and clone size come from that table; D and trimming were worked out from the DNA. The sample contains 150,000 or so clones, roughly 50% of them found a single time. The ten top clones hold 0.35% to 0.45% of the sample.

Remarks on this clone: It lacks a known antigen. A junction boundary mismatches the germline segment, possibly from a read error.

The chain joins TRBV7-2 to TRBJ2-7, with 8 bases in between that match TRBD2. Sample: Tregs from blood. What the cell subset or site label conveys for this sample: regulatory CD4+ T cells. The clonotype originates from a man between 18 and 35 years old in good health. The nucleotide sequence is TGTGCCAGCAGCCCCTCAGCGGGGGACTCCTGCGAGCAGTACTTC. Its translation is CASSPSAGDSCEQYF.